The 21 T cell receptor beta chains below were found in one sample sequenced in a study of cytomegalovirus exposure and HLA in healthy donors. 60 Vbeta and 13 Jbeta primers were used in PCR. This table comes from immunoSEQ multiplex PCR, and its TCRdb copy is limited to in-frame clones, with some not included. The sample holds about 150,000 clones, about 9.2% seen once. The source material was PBMCs. The origin of the receptors is a woman in her 40s in good health and CMV-seropositive.

This clone was detected only once. The chain links TRBV19 to TRBJ2-1; no reliable D call. The CDR3 is made up of 14 amino acids. With 9 bases removed from V and 12 bases from J, the gap between germline ends came to 24 bases. Germline CDR1 and CDR2: LNHDA and SQIVND (reference sequence). The CDR3 is CASTPDPDLAGQFF. In DNA form, the CDR3 reads TGTGCCAGCACTCCTGATCCCGATCTGGCAGGGCAGTTCTTC.

There are many counts of this clone. The chain has TRBV5-1 and TRBJ2-7; D remains unclear. With 0 bases removed from V and 2 bases from J, the gap between germline ends came to 12 bases. The length of the CDR3 is 15 residues. From germline, CDR1 is SGHRS and CDR2 YFSETQ. The CDR3 DNA follows: TGCGCCAGCAGCTTGGCCAACAGAGAAACCTACGAGCAGTACTTC. Translation: CASSLANRETYEQYF.

This clone has just a few counts. This chain joins TRBV13 and TRBJ1-3, with 7 positions matching TRBD1. The CDR3 loop spans 16 amino acids. Germline assignment: CDR1 PRHDT and CDR2 FYEKMQ (reference sequence). With 5 bases clipped from V and 0 bases from J, the junction kept 7 bases outside the gene matches. The DNA of the CDR3 is TGTGCCAGCAGCACGCGACAGGGCCGCTCTGGAAACACCATATATTTT. Protein: CASSTRQGRSGNTIYF. Based on the CDR3 plus reference TRBV13 and TRBJ1-3, the full variable domain is AAGVIQSPRHLIKEKRETATLKCYPIPRHDTVYWYQQGPGQDPQFLISFYEKMQSDKGSIPDRFSAQQFSDYHSELNMSSLELGDSALYFCASSTRQGRSGNTIYFGEGSWLTVV.

This clone was counted between two and nine times. The chain combines TRBV4-1 with TRBJ1-1, with D possibly TRBD1 on 5 matching bases. The V and J ends lost 4 bases and 0 bases respectively, with 9 bases between them. Germline lookup yields CDR1 MGHRA and CDR2 YSYEKL. The CDR3 has 14 amino acids. CDR3: CASSLGHLNTEAFF. The CDR3, as DNA: TGCGCCAGCAGCCTTGGACATCTGAACACTGAAGCTTTCTTT.

This clone occurred a few times. The V and J genes are TRBV15 and TRBJ1-2, with a weak D call TRBD1 (6 bases). The V and J ends lost 0 bases and 0 bases respectively, with 14 bases between them. In germline, CDR1 is LNHNV, CDR2 YYDKDF (reference sequence). This CDR3 region has 17 residues. CDR3: CATSRDAGASSNYGYTF. For the CDR3, the DNA is TGTGCCACCAGCAGAGACGCAGGGGCTAGCTCTAACTATGGCTACACCTTC.

This clone appeared once. The rearrangement uses TRBV23-1 and TRBJ2-2; TRBD1 might be the D (5 bases). TRBV23-1 falls under the ORF class, with uncertain function. The ends were cut back, 10 bases at V and 4 bases at J, with 22 bases in the middle. CDR3 size: 16 residues. The CDR3 loop reads CATQRGRSKCTGELFF. DNA of the CDR3: TGCGCCACCCAAAGGGGCAGGAGTAAATGCACCGGGGAGCTGTTTTTT.

This clone was detected a few times. The genes are TRBV2 and TRBJ1-5; D remains ambiguous. V lost 1 base and J 1 base, leaving 11 bases between the germline ends. Germline CDR1 and CDR2: SNHLY and FYNNEI. The CDR3 runs 16 residues. CDR3 coding DNA: TGTGCCAGCAGTGAAGTAAGAGGGCAGAGCAATCAGCCCCAGCATTTT. This gives the protein CASSEVRGQSNQPQHF.

The rearrangement uses TRBV14 and TRBJ1-6; 7 bases align to TRBD1. Losses at the gene ends were 5 bases for V and 8 bases for J; bases not matched to a gene: 6. The V gene's germline CDR1 is SGHDN and CDR2 FVKESK. This CDR3 region has 14 residues. CDR3: CASSSRTGYSPLHF. CDR3 nucleotides: TGTGCCAGCAGCTCTAGGACAGGCTATTCACCCCTCCACTTT.

This clone showed up just a few times. The chain links TRBV5-1 to TRBJ2-7; possibly TRBD2 for D (6 bases). CDR3 length: 14 amino acids. Trimming took off 0 bases at V and 6 bases at J, with 13 bases between the two ends. Germline V gene lookup returns CDR1 SGHRS and CDR2 YFSETQ. CDR3 DNA: TGCGCCAGCAGCTTGGACCCCGCGGGGCTCGAGCAGTACTTC. Protein: CASSLDPAGLEQYF.

This clone was picked up a small number of times. The chain joins TRBV2 to TRBJ1-2; D might be TRBD1 (6 bases). V lost 6 bases to trimming and J lost 1 base, with 12 bases between them. The CDR3 sequence is 14 residues long. From germline, CDR1 is SNHLY and CDR2 FYNNEI. CDR3 nucleotide sequence: TGTGCCAGCAGCTACCCGACAGGTAACTATGGCTACACCTTC. Its protein product is CASSYPTGNYGYTF.

This clone has just a few counts. The chain carries TRBV6-1 and TRBJ1-3; D call uncertain. The CDR3 extends over 15 amino acids. CDR1 and CDR2 (germline): MNHNS, SASEGT. The V and J ends lost 6 bases and 0 bases respectively, with 12 bases between them. CDR3 nucleotide sequence: TGTGCCAGCAGAGTGGTACAGAACTCTGGAAACACCATATATTTT. Its protein is CASRVVQNSGNTIYF.

The CDR3 nucleotides read TGTGCCAGCAGTTCGCTCGGGAGGGGTATCACCGGGGAGCTGTTTTTT. Translating gives CASSSLGRGITGELFF. The chain carries TRBV27 and TRBJ2-2, with 8 bases that match TRBD2. The CDR3 totals 16 residues. The germline V gene has CDR1 MNHEY and CDR2 SMNVEV (reference sequence). Losses at the gene ends were 4 bases for V and 4 bases for J; bases not matched to a gene: 8.

The V call is TRBV7-6, the J call TRBJ2-7; 7 nucleotides line up with TRBD2. The germline V gene has CDR1 SGHVS and CDR2 FNYEAQ. The CDR3 loop spans 14 amino acids. With V trimmed by 5 bases and J by 0 bases, 4 bases remained unmatched. In nucleotides, the CDR3 is TGTGCCAGCAGCATGGGGGGGAGCTCCTACGAGCAGTACTTC. Translated, it gives CASSMGGSSYEQYF.

The rearrangement joins TRBV11-2 to TRBJ2-5; 7 positions agree with TRBD1. The CDR3 loop spans 13 amino acids. After removal of 5 bases from V and 2 bases from J, the junction contained 2 bases not matched to a gene. Germline CDR1 is SGHAT and CDR2 is FQNNGV. In DNA form, the CDR3 reads TGTGCCAGCAGCCGGGACAGACAAGAGACCCAGTACTTC. The encoded protein is CASSRDRQETQYF.

This chain uses TRBV2 with TRBJ1-5; 8 bases are shared with TRBD1. Per the germline V gene, CDR1 is SNHLY and CDR2 is FYNNEI. The CDR3 has 16 residues. The V segment lost 0 bases and the J segment 6 bases; nucleotides outside the gene matches: 7. The CDR3: CASSEAGTGWGQPQHF. DNA for the CDR3: TGTGCCAGCAGTGAAGCCGGGACAGGCTGGGGTCAGCCCCAGCATTTT.

The chain joins TRBV23-1 to TRBJ1-1, with D perhaps matching TRBD1 (5 bases). TRBV23-1 is an ORF for which the function is uncertain. CDR3 length: 17 amino acids. V was pared by 0 bases and J by 1 base, with 15 bases between. The CDR3 loop is CASSQSVDRIENTEAFF. CDR3 nucleotides: TGCGCCAGCAGTCAATCGGTTGACAGAATCGAGAACACTGAAGCTTTCTTT.

A few counts support this clone. An end of the junction differs from the germline gene, which may be a read error. The chain combines TRBV2 with TRBJ1-1; TRBD1 matches at 9 bases. The germline gives CDR1 SNHLY, CDR2 FYNNEI. The CDR3 sequence is 15 residues long. The CDR3, as DNA: TGTGCCAGCAGTTACTTTGACGGGACAGGGTCTGACGCTTTCTTT. It encodes CASSYFDGTGSDAFF.

This clone was seen only a few times. This chain uses TRBV6-1 with TRBJ1-6; a weak D match, TRBD1 (5 bases). V dropped 3 bases and J dropped 7 bases, with 16 bases sitting between them. The CDR3 has 16 amino acids. Germline CDR1 reads MNHNS; CDR2 reads SASEGT. The CDR3 reads CASSERGSGRNSPLHF. CDR3 in DNA: TGTGCCAGCAGTGAGCGGGGGTCAGGGAGGAATTCACCCCTCCACTTT.

This clone has only a few counts. The chain uses TRBV2 and TRBJ1-1; 9 nucleotides agree with TRBD1. CDR1 and CDR2 (germline): SNHLY, FYNNEI. V lost 6 bases to trimming and J lost 8 bases; unmatched junction nucleotides: 16. The CDR3 totals 16 residues. The CDR3 sequence: CASRSADRGRGGEAFF. The CDR3 coding sequence is TGTGCCAGCAGGTCAGCGGACAGGGGTCGGGGGGGAGAAGCTTTCTTT.

Here the CDR3 reads CASSSRGGTEAFF. CDR3 in DNA: TGTGCCAGCAGCTCCCGTGGGGGGACGGAAGCTTTCTTT. This chain joins TRBV11-3 and TRBJ1-1; weak D call: TRBD1 (5 bases). The V gene's germline CDR1 is SGHNT and CDR2 YENEEA. V was shortened by 4 bases and J by 8 bases, with 14 bases between the two germline ends. This CDR3 is 13 amino acids long.

V gene TRBV18 combines with J gene TRBJ1-4; D gene uncertain. The V gene's germline CDR1 is KGHSH and CDR2 LQKENI. The CDR3 has 17 amino acids. Trimming took 3 bases from V and 0 from J, leaving 14 bases between them. The CDR3 protein is CASSPYPIPSTNEKLFF. CDR3 coding DNA: TGTGCCAGCTCACCCTACCCTATACCGTCAACTAATGAAAAACTGTTTTTT. The whole variable domain, filled in from reference TRBV18 and TRBJ1-4, reads NAGVMQNPRHLVRRRGQEARLRCSPMKGHSHVYWYRQLPEEGLKFMVYLQKENIIDESGMPKERFSAEFPKEGPSILRIQQVVRGDSAAYFCASSPYPIPSTNEKLFFGSGTQLSVL.